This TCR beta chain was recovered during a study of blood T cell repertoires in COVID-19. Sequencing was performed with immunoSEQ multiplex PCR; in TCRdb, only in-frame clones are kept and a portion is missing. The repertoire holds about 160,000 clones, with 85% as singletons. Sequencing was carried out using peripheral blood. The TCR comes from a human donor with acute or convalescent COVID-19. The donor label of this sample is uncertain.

The CDR3 sequence: CASSGYRAGGYTF. The CDR3, as DNA: TGTGCCAGCAGCGGGTACAGGGCTGGTGGCTACACCTTC. The chain combines TRBV9 with TRBJ1-2; the D gene is possibly TRBD1 (6 bases). Germline-derived CDR1 and CDR2 are SGDLS and YYNGEE. Trimming cost V 3 bases and J 7 bases, with 13 bases left between them. CDR3 length: 13 residues.